This T cell receptor beta chain was sequenced in a study of CD8 T cells in ankylosing spondylitis. Findings of the study overall: Disease-associated clonotypes exhibited CD8+ identity and were relatively infrequent in peripheral blood. In synovial fluid and blood from reactive arthritis, some motif variants were previously reported. Seven to nine highly homologous variants made up a TCR beta motif that seemed to typify ankylosing spondylitis blood.

TCRdb fed the 5' RACE reads into MiXCR, producing one record per CDR3 protein. The repertoire consists of around 890,000 distinct CDR3 sequences, with about 12% occurring once and the leading ten covering about 0.5%. Remarks on this clonotype: Its target is not known.

The CDR3 contains 12 residues. Germline CDR1 is SNHLY and CDR2 is FYNNEI. The junction had 10 bases not matched to a gene; V was cut back by 6 bases and J by 14 bases. Material: blood, either unsorted or a sorted T cell fraction (not recorded which). This chain links TRBV2 with TRBJ1-1, with TRBD1 matching over 9 bases. The receptor comes from a male donor with ankylosing spondylitis. CDR3: CASSVSDRGGFF. The CDR3 DNA reads as TGTGCCAGCAGCGTCTCGGACAGGGGAGGATTCTTT.